Listed below are T cell receptor beta chains from one sample, sequenced in a study of cytomegalovirus exposure and HLA in healthy donors. Using immunoSEQ multiplex PCR, the repertoire was profiled, and TCRdb retains in-frame clones only, with some absent. The sample records tens of thousands of clones, approximately 77% being singletons. The source material was PBMCs. These receptors came from a woman under 30 in good health and CMV-seronegative. CDR3s include the opening cysteine and the closing phenylalanine or tryptophan. A D gene is named only where the DNA matches it firmly. Clone size, where shown, is once, few, many, or a class for clones that have expanded.

size: .; J: TRBJ2-6; V: TRBV7-3; D: .; DNA: TGTGCCAGCAGCGGACGGAGCTCTGGGGCCAACGGCCTGACTTTC; CDR3: CASSGRSSGANGLTF
size: .; J: TRBJ1-2; V: TRBV28; D: TRBD1; DNA: TGTGCCAGCAGTATCGGGACAGCCTATGGCTACACCTTC; CDR3: CASSIGTAYGYTF
size: .; J: TRBJ1-5; V: TRBV27; D: TRBD1; DNA: TGTGCCAGCAGTCCGGACAGGGGGCGTAAGGTGGGACAGCCCCAGCATTTT; CDR3: CASSPDRGRKVGQPQHF
size: few; J: TRBJ2-2; V: TRBV7-9; D: TRBD1; DNA: TGTGCCAGCAGCGGGGACAGGGGGGTCTCCGGGGAGCTGTTTTTT; CDR3: CASSGDRGVSGELFF
size: .; J: TRBJ2-1; V: TRBV4-2; D: TRBD2; DNA: TGTGCCAGCAGCCAAGAAGCCGGCCTAGCGGGGGCAGAGCAGTTCTTC; CDR3: CASSQEAGLAGAEQFF
size: few; J: TRBJ2-7; V: TRBV7-9; D: TRBD1; DNA: TGTGCCAGCAGCCCGGACAGGGTTAACTACGAGCAGTACTTC; CDR3: CASSPDRVNYEQYF
size: once; J: TRBJ2-7; V: TRBV9; D: TRBD1; DNA: TGTGCCAGCAGCGAGGCCGGGACAGGCTACGAGCAGTACTTC; CDR3: CASSEAGTGYEQYF
size: .; J: TRBJ2-1; V: TRBV9; D: .; DNA: TGTGCCAGCAGCGCCACAGGGTATAATGAGCAGTTCTTC; CDR3: CASSATGYNEQFF
size: .; J: TRBJ2-7; V: TRBV7-3; D: .; DNA: TGTGCCAGCAGCTCAGGTCCTGGCGAGCAGTACTTC; CDR3: CASSSGPGEQYF
size: .; J: TRBJ2-2; V: TRBV28; D: TRBD2; DNA: TGTGCCAGCGGAGGGGGTACTAGCGGGCGGTTGGTCGGGGAGCTGTTTTTT; CDR3: CASGGGTSGRLVGELFF
size: .; J: TRBJ2-5; V: TRBV2; D: TRBD2; DNA: TGTGCCAGCATCCCCCTCTGGGGGCGGGAGGGACGAAGAGAGACCCAGTACTTC; CDR3: CASIPLWGREGRRETQYF
size: once; J: TRBJ2-5; V: TRBV11-2; D: .; DNA: TGTGCCAGCAGCTTAGTTAACGGGGAGACCCAGTACTTC; CDR3: CASSLVNGETQYF
size: .; J: TRBJ2-6; V: TRBV14; D: .; DNA: TGTGCCAGCAGCCAAGGATTGGGGGCCAACGGCCTGACTTTC; CDR3: CASSQGLGANGLTF
size: .; J: TRBJ2-1; V: TRBV2; D: TRBD2; DNA: TGTGCCAGCCCGCTGGTGGCTAGCGGGATCAATGAGCAGTTCTTC; CDR3: CASPLVASGINEQFF
size: .; J: TRBJ2-1; V: TRBV27; D: .; DNA: TGTGCCAGCAGTCTCGACGGGTACCCCCAGCGAGAGCAGTTCTTC; CDR3: CASSLDGYPQREQFF
size: once; J: TRBJ2-5; V: TRBV5-8; D: .; DNA: TGTGCCAGCAGCTTAGGGCTCGGGATTCAAGAGACCCAGTACTTC; CDR3: CASSLGLGIQETQYF
size: .; J: TRBJ2-2; V: TRBV28; D: .; DNA: TGTGCCAGCAGTTTAGGCCAGGGTTACGGGGAGCTGTTTTTT; CDR3: CASSLGQGYGELFF
size: .; J: TRBJ2-7; V: TRBV19; D: .; DNA: TGTGCCAGTAGTATAGTTTTTGAGGGCTACGAGCAGTACTTC; CDR3: CASSIVFEGYEQYF
size: .; J: TRBJ1-1; V: TRBV5-1; D: TRBD1; DNA: TGCGCCAGCAGTCGGACAGGGGATGACGCTTTCTTT; CDR3: CASSRTGDDAFF
size: .; J: TRBJ2-6; V: TRBV2; D: TRBD1; DNA: TGTGCCAGCAGTTATGTTCCGGGACAGGGCCTCTCTGGGGCCAACGTCCTGACTTTC; CDR3: CASSYVPGQGLSGANVLTF
size: .; J: TRBJ1-4; V: TRBV9; D: TRBD1; DNA: TGTGCCAGCAGCGTAGCCGGGACAGCAAATGAAAAACTGTTTTTT; CDR3: CASSVAGTANEKLFF
size: .; J: TRBJ2-1; V: TRBV7-2; D: TRBD2; DNA: TGTGCCAGCAGCTTAAGCGGGACTAGCGGCCACAATGAGCAGTTCTTC; CDR3: CASSLSGTSGHNEQFF
size: .; J: TRBJ1-6; V: TRBV13; D: TRBD1; DNA: TGTGCCAGCAGCTTTCCGGGACAGAGGCCACCCCTCCACTTT; CDR3: CASSFPGQRPPLHF
size: .; J: TRBJ1-2; V: TRBV28; D: .; DNA: TGTGCCAGCAGTTTGCCGGGTCGGTATGGCTACACCTTC; CDR3: CASSLPGRYGYTF
size: .; J: TRBJ2-7; V: TRBV6-6; D: TRBD1; DNA: TGTGCCAGCAGTTACTCACGACAGGGGAGTTCCTACGAGCAGTACTTC; CDR3: CASSYSRQGSSYEQYF
size: .; J: TRBJ1-1; V: TRBV5-1; D: TRBD1; DNA: TGCGCCAGCAGCTACGGGACAGGGGGAGGAGCGAGGACTGAAGCTTTCTTT; CDR3: CASSYGTGGGARTEAFF
size: .; J: TRBJ2-5; V: TRBV15; D: .; DNA: TGTGCCACCAGCAGAGATCAGGACAGTCAAGAGACCCAGTACTTC; CDR3: CATSRDQDSQETQYF
size: .; J: TRBJ2-7; V: TRBV28; D: .; DNA: TGTGCCAGCAGACACACCACAGGTCCCACCTACGAGCAGTACTTC; CDR3: CASRHTTGPTYEQYF
size: few; J: TRBJ2-3; V: TRBV28; D: TRBD2; DNA: TGTGCCAACAGCGGGAGGGACACAGATACGCAGTATTTT; CDR3: CANSGRDTDTQYF
size: .; J: TRBJ2-5; V: TRBV7-9; D: .; DNA: TGTGCCAGCGTCCCCCTTTCGGCCCAGTACTTC; CDR3: CASVPLSAQYF
size: .; J: TRBJ2-5; V: TRBV7-9; D: TRBD1; DNA: TGTGCCAGCAGTCAAACCGGGACAGGGGTTTTGTCCCAGTACTTC; CDR3: CASSQTGTGVLSQYF